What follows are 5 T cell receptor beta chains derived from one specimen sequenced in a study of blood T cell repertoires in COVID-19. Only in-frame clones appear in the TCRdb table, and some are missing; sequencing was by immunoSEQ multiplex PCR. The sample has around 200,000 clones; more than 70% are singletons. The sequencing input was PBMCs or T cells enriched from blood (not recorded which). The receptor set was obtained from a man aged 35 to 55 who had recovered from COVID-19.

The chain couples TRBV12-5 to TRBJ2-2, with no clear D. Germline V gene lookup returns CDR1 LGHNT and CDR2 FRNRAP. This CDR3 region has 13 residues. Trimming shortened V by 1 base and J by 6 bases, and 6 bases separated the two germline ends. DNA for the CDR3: TGTGCTAGTGGTTTGGATCAGGCCGGGGAGCTGTTTTTT. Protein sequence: CASGLDQAGELFF.

For the CDR3, the DNA is TGCAGTGCTAGTCCCGGGACAGCAATCCCTGGAAACACCATATATTTT. This sequence encodes CSASPGTAIPGNTIYF. The rearrangement links TRBV20-1 to TRBJ1-3; 7 bases match TRBD1. This CDR3 spans 16 amino acids. After removal of 3 bases from V and 2 bases from J, the junction contained 10 bases not matched to a gene. Germline V gene sequence: CDR1 DFQATT, CDR2 SNEGSKA (reference sequence).

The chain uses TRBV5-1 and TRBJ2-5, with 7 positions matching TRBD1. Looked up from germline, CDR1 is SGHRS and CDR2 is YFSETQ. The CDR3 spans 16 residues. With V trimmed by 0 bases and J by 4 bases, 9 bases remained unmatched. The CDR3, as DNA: TGCGCCAGCAGCTTGGCAACAGGGGTATCCAGAGAGACCCAGTACTTC. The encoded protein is CASSLATGVSRETQYF.

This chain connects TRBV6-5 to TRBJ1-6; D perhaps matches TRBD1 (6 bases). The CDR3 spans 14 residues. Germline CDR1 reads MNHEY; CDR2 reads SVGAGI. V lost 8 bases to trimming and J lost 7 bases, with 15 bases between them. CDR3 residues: CASLETGWNSPLHF. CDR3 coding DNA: TGTGCCAGCCTTGAGACAGGTTGGAATTCACCCCTCCACTTT.

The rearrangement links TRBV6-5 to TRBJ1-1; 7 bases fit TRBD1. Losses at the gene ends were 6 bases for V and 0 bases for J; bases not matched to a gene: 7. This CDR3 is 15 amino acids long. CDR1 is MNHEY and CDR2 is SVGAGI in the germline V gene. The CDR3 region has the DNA TGTGCCAGCAGAGAGAGAGGGGGCTTGAACACTGAAGCTTTCTTT. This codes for CASRERGGLNTEAFF.